This T cell receptor beta chain was observed in a study of T cell repertoires in cytomegalovirus infection. Per the germline V gene, CDR1 is SGHTA and CDR2 is FQGNSA. CDR3 length: 13 amino acids. Trimming removed 2 bases at V and 4 bases at J, with 7 bases between. TCRdb re-called the reads with MiXCR, one entry per CDR3 protein. The repertoire holds over 90,000 distinct CDR3 sequences, about 17% seen once, with roughly 8% in the top ten. This clonotype originated in a human donor in good health (CMV status not recorded). Some clones in this sample may be carry-over from other donors' samples. The sequenced material came from PBMCs. The V gene is TRBV7-2, the J gene TRBJ2-3, with D uncertain. The CDR3 region has the DNA TGTGCCAGCAGCTTAAGGGTCCCAGATACGCAGTATTTT. It encodes CASSLRVPDTQYF.